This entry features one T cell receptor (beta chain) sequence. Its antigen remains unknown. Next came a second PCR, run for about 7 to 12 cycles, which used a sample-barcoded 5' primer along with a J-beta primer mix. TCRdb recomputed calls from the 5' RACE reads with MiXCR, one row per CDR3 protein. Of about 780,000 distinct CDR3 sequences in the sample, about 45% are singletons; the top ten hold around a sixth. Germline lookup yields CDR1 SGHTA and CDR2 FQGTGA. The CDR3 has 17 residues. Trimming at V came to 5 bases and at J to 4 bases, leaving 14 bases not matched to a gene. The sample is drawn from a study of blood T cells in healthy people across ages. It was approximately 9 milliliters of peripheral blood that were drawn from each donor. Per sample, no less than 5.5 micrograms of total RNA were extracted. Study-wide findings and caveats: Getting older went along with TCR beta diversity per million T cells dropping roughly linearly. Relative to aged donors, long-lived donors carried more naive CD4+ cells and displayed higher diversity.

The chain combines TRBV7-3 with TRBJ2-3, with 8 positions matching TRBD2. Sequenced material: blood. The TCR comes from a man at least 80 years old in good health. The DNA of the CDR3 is TGTGCCAGCAGCCCAACCGGGACTAGAGGTGGCCCAGATACGCAGTATTTT. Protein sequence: CASSPTGTRGGPDTQYF.